This T cell receptor beta chain was documented in a study of shared clonotypes between healthy human individuals. On the study more broadly: CD4 naive and CD4 memory each took three plates per donor, while CD8 naive took two and CD8 memory one. Overall study results and limits: Larger estimated richness was generally recorded for naive subsets relative to memory subsets. Sample collection involved blood only; tissue repertoires are likely different.

This CDR3 is 17 amino acids long. Germline CDR1 is SGHAT and CDR2 is FQDESV (reference sequence). About this clone itself: The antigen remains undetermined. The junction departs from the called germline gene at one end, perhaps through a read error.

Measured with immunoSEQ multiplex PCR; TCRdb has only the in-frame clones, and not every one. In the table there are 2 million to 2.5 million clones, less than 95% of which are singletons. Naive CD8 cells lacked CD45RO and underwent positive selection for CCR7, leaving out terminally differentiated effector memory CD45RA+ cells. The sequencing sample was made of naive CD8+ T cells sorted from blood. The sequence derives from a man younger than 35 in good health. J is TRBJ1-4 and V is TRBV11-1, with D perhaps matching TRBD1 (5 bases). The CDR3 region is CTSSAGTFYGTNEKLFF. In DNA, the CDR3 is TGTACCAGCAGCGCCGGGACTTTTTATGGAACTAATGAAAAACTGTTTTTT.